Below, one TCR beta chain is given with its context. No cognate antigen has been identified for it. One base away there is no much larger clone; base qualities are not given. The sample originates from a study of blood T cell repertoires in COVID-19 (TCRdb year 2020). General notes on the study: The collaborator samples originated in the United States, Italy and Spain and spanned the acute and convalescent phases of COVID-19. Samples were obtained from the ongoing ImmuneRACE study (first 160 participants) and from 950 to 1,500 subjects provided by 6 global collaborators. The sample metadata nearly always contained a de-identified subject ID, COVID-19 status, age in years and sex. The material from the prospective study consisted of cDNA or gDNA derived from T cells, B-cell-depleted T cells, or PBMCs. HLA class I and class II types, where available, came from metadata supplied by the sample provider rather than from assay-based typing. A freely available public database, intended as a resource for researchers studying the immune response to SARS-CoV-2, is where the repertoires were released. The dataset comprised deeply sampled blood TCRbeta repertoires from subjects exposed to, actively infected with, or recovered from COVID-19.

Enrolling through a virtual design, the prospective study's participants ranged in age from roughly 18 to 90 years and lived across more than 20 United States geographic areas. In the prospective study, participants were assigned to cohorts based on the clinical history participants reported in a screening survey and a study questionnaire. In the prospective study, whole blood, serum and a nasopharyngeal or oropharyngeal swab were collected from each participant by mobile phlebotomists. Prospective study participants could optionally give additional blood draws and questionnaires over an approximately two-month period. Before DNA extraction, blood samples from the prospective study were shipped at room temperature or frozen. The immunoSEQ Assay, a bias-controlled multiplex PCR, was used to amplify TCRbeta CDR3 regions from genomic DNA. The study's own analysis went as follows. The number of nucleated cells in each sample was estimated by amplification of reference gene primers within the assay. To quantify the absolute abundance of each unique TCRbeta CDR3 rearrangement, sequence reads were collapsed and filtered. For each sample, productive Simpson clonality was calculated as the square root of Simpson's diversity index across productive rearrangements. TCRdb mirrors the immuneACCESS table, restricted to in-frame sequences. Some clones are absent from its copies; in checked studies, under half trace to an unresolved V gene, and the reason for the others is unknown. For V, J and clone size, that table is used; D and trimming come from the DNA. In all, the sample holds 400,000 to 550,000 clones, and roughly 85% of those were seen once. The ten top clones hold around 1.8% of the sample.

Overall study outcomes, separate from this receptor: The quantity of clinical and demographic metadata differed by source and by participant and was supplied without curation.

As encoded in the germline V gene, CDR1 is SGHRS while CDR2 is YFSETQ. From the cysteine through the phenylalanine, the CDR3 covers 14 amino acids. The kept DNA is CDR3 alone, 42 bases in frame from the first base. V loses 0 bases of germline sequence and J loses 8 bases, and the interval between the two ends is 12 bases. The sequencing sample was made of PBMCs or T cells enriched from blood (not recorded which). The TCR originated in a woman younger than 35 with acute COVID-19. The sequence joins TRBV5-1 to TRBJ2-1; a tentative D call is TRBD2 (5 bases match). Read as DNA, the sequence is TGCGCCAGCAGCTTGGAATTCGGGGTAGATGAGCAGTTCTTC. This gives the protein CASSLEFGVDEQFF.